Included here is one T cell receptor (beta chain) sequence, with context. As yet, its antigen is unknown. The data were obtained in a study of shared clonotypes between healthy human individuals. Findings of the study overall: Sequencing depth was predicted to influence how clonotypes are shared among donors. Represented diversity (both genetic and exposure-history) was limited by the small number of donors.

Study processing details: Filtering of immunoSEQ junctional sequences could not match full-length read filtering. Sequenced by immunoSEQ multiplex PCR; TCRdb stores in-frame clones only, minus some. Clone size and the V and J calls come from that table; the DNA yielded D and trimming. The repertoire holds approximately 1,500,000 clones, 98% seen once, with approximately 0.44% in the top ten. The germline CDR1 and CDR2 sequences are MGHRA and YSYEKL. The CDR3 totals 19 residues. The ends were cut back, 1 base at V and 4 bases at J, with 23 bases in the middle. Sequencing used naive CD4+ T cells sorted from blood. Subset defined: CD45RA+ positively selected. The V and J genes are TRBV4-1 and TRBJ1-5, with a possible D match to TRBD1 (5 bases). The origin of this receptor is a man aged 25-45 years in good health. CDR3 sequence reads: CASSQGFGRADNINQPQHF. CDR3 sequence (DNA): TGCGCCAGCAGCCAAGGATTCGGTCGGGCGGACAACATTAATCAGCCCCAGCATTTT.